This T cell receptor (beta chain) appears in the sequencing data of a study of T cells in Graves' hyperthyroidism and ophthalmopathy (dated by TCRdb to 2018 to 2020). For the study in its entirety: Peripheral blood samples were taken at initial diagnosis, before any treatment was given. The 100 discovery patients were randomly split 7:3 into training and test sets. In addition, the study compared T-cell repertoires in thyroid tissue and in blood from roughly 6 Graves' hyperthyroidism patients. TCR Vbeta CDR3 sequencing of approximately 140 peripheral blood samples (43 ophthalmopathy, roughly 72 hyperthyroidism and 17 progressor patients) is reported in the paper. To identify distinguishing TCR V-J signatures, a discovery cohort of some 99 patients was used, comprising 43 with Graves' ophthalmopathy and about 59 with stable Graves' hyperthyroidism. An independent validation cohort of 18 to 20 hyperthyroidism patients and more than 15 patients who later progressed to ophthalmopathy tested prospective prediction of ophthalmopathy. After blood sampling, hyperthyroidism patients were treated with methimazole at a starting dose of 30 mg daily, and ophthalmopathy patients were treated with high-dose intravenous methylprednisolone. What the authors observed across the whole study: No statistical method was used to fix the sample size in advance, and group allocation was not hidden from the investigators. A model built on a 13 V-J signature distinguished ophthalmopathy from stable hyperthyroidism, reaching about 88% sensitivity and around 81% specificity in cross-validation and 80%/75% in testing. In validation, progression to ophthalmopathy was predicted by the model with nearly 71% sensitivity and about 72% specificity, a median of roughly 6.4 months before onset. Most expanded thyroid clonotypes (frequency above 0.001) were also detected in blood, suggesting blood repertoires may reflect thyroid immune responses.

Amplification of TCR beta CDR3 regions was carried out from RNA transcripts. The TCR CDR3 was subjected to a first round of RT-PCR using the HTBI primer set and the Qiagen OneStep RT-PCR kit. Libraries were constructed in a second round of multiplex PCR, after which size selection and purification were performed. Libraries were sequenced paired-end with 100 bp reads on an Illumina HiSeq2000. The original methods were these. SOAPnuke was used to process the raw data, removing reads that contained adapters or uncalled bases, had a mean Phred below 15, or lacked an exact match to the constant primer or identifier. COPE v1.2.5 was used to merge high-quality paired reads, and clonotypes were defined as unique nucleotide sequences. Clonotypes were aligned to IMGT TRBV, TRBD and TRBJ reference segments using MiTCR v1.1. The analysis included only V-J combinations with a frequency above 0.0001, which together covered more than 99% of the repertoires. A TCS score was defined as the ratio between F50 (clonal expansion) and ExV (chaos), using BLOSUM62-based TCRdist between CDR3 peptides within each V-J. Welch's t-statistics and random forest reduced around 550 V-J features to roughly 13, which were used in a naive Bayes classifier (R e1071). TCRdb reanalyzed the raw reads on its own, using fastp at Q25 for trimming and MiXCR for clone calling, and kept in-frame beta chains. Identical CDR3 protein sequences are pooled into one entry, listed with their most common genes and DNA. These V and J calls rely on TCRdb rather than the paper's analysis. The sample table contains around 350,000 distinct CDR3 sequences; only one count was recorded for around a quarter of them. The ten largest account for around 79% of the sample.

The germline V gene encodes CDR1 SGHAT and CDR2 FQNNGV. Trimming at the junction amounts to 7 bases on V and 2 bases on J, and the germline ends lie 17 bases apart. There are 16 amino acids in the CDR3, from cysteine to phenylalanine inclusive. Only CDR3 DNA remains: 48 bases, in frame from the first base. Graves' hyperthyroidism was defined as stable when no progression to ophthalmopathy occurred over 18 months of follow-up. Hyperthyroidism patients were aged 18 to 65 years and newly diagnosed, with disease duration of less than 2 months. Any patient with an uncontrolled infection, another autoimmune disease, pregnancy or lactation was excluded. Diagnoses were established on the basis of clinical symptoms, serum thyroxine and TRAb, thyroid ultrasound, and orbital computed tomography. Ficoll-Paque density gradient centrifugation was used to isolate PBMCs from around 10 ml of fresh peripheral blood. Trizol reagent was used to extract total RNA, and RNA quality was then checked on an Agilent 2100 Bioanalyzer.

This clonotype was counted between two and nine times. Its specific antigen is unknown. Per-base quality was not reported, and no clone a single base away is much larger than it. This clonotype was sampled from a man aged 50 to 59 with Graves' hyperthyroidism. This sequence uses TRBV11-2 and TRBJ2-2, with the D gene possibly TRBD1 or TRBD2, each one fitting 6 bases. The sample comprised blood. The sequence in DNA is TGTGCCAGCACCACTAGCTGGGACATTAACACCGGGGAGCTGTTTTTT. Translation gives CASTTSWDINTGELFF.